What follows are 8 T cell receptor beta chains derived from one specimen sequenced in a study of monozygotic twins with cystic fibrosis. Only in-frame clones appear in the TCRdb table, and some are missing; sequencing was by immunoSEQ multiplex PCR. The table includes about 20,000 clones, over 95% detected once. The specimen was blood. The source is a girl aged 2-9 years with cystic fibrosis.

This chain uses TRBV30 with TRBJ2-5, with D possibly TRBD2 on 6 matching bases. The V and J ends lost 1 base and 4 bases respectively, with 10 bases between them. CDR1 and CDR2 from the germline V gene are GTSNPN and SVGIG (reference sequence). CDR3 length: 13 amino acids. CDR3 nucleotides: TGTGCCTGGAGTGCGGGGGTAAGAGAGACCCAGTACTTC. This codes for CAWSAGVRETQYF.

The chain uses TRBV5-1 and TRBJ2-1; the D gene could be TRBD1 or TRBD2 (5 bases each). CDR1 SGHRS and CDR2 YFSETQ come from the germline V gene. The CDR3 sequence is 16 residues long. Trimming removed 0 bases from V and 2 bases from J, with 12 bases in between. The CDR3 DNA follows: TGCGCCAGCAGCTTGGGGGGGAGCCCCACCTACAATGAGCAGTTCTTC. Translating gives CASSLGGSPTYNEQFF.

The rearrangement joins TRBV11-1 to TRBJ1-2, with D perhaps TRBD1 (6 bases). The CDR3 consists of 14 residues. Trimming removed 1 base from V and 12 bases from J, with 18 bases in between. Germline V gene sequence: CDR1 SGHAT, CDR2 FQDESV (reference sequence). CDR3 loop: CASSLGQGFSVNTF. The CDR3 nucleotides read TGTGCCAGCAGCTTAGGGCAGGGGTTTTCGGTGAACACCTTC. Using reference TRBV11-1 and TRBJ1-2 for the parts outside the CDR3, the full variable domain is EAEVAQSPRYKITEKSQAVAFWCDPISGHATLYWYRQILGQGPELLVQFQDESVVDDSQLPKDRFSAERLKGVDSTLKIQPAELGDSAMYLCASSLGQGFSVNTFGSGTRLTVV.

The CDR3 region has the DNA TGTGCCAGCAGTTTGAGGAGGAACTATGGCTACACCTTC. Its translation is CASSLRRNYGYTF. The chain combines TRBV28 with TRBJ1-2; D is unresolved. With 3 bases removed from V and 2 bases from J, the gap between germline ends came to 7 bases. The V gene's germline CDR1 is MDHEN and CDR2 SYDVKM. This CDR3 is built from 13 residues.

The chain is built from TRBV6-6 and TRBJ1-4; D gene uncertain. The ends were cut back, 2 bases at V and 2 bases at J, with 12 bases in the middle. Germline-derived CDR1 and CDR2 are MNHNY and SVGAGI (reference sequence). There are 16 residues in the CDR3. The CDR3 DNA follows: TGTGCCAGCAGTTACAACCCTTCCCGCACTAATGAAAAACTGTTTTTT. This encodes CASSYNPSRTNEKLFF.

This chain uses TRBV4-3 with TRBJ2-1; 10 bases line up with TRBD2. The CDR3 totals 15 residues. Unmatched junction bases numbered 2, after V lost 2 bases and J lost 4 bases. Germline V gives CDR1 LGHNA, CDR2 YSLEER. In nucleotides, the CDR3 is TGCGCCAGCAGCCAACCTAGCGGGGGATACAATGAGCAGTTCTTC. Encoded protein: CASSQPSGGYNEQFF.

The genes are TRBV19 and TRBJ1-5; D is uncertain. The CDR3 covers 14 residues. Trimming stripped 3 bases from V and 2 bases from J, with 8 bases between. Germline-derived CDR1 and CDR2 are LNHDA and SQIVND (reference sequence). The CDR3 loop is CASSIVPGNQPQHF. The CDR3 nucleotides are TGTGCCAGTAGTATCGTCCCCGGCAATCAGCCCCAGCATTTT. The full variable domain, in which reference TRBV19 and TRBJ1-5 provide the parts outside the CDR3, is DGGITQSPKYLFRKEGQNVTLSCEQNLNHDAMYWYRQDPGQGLRLIYYSQIVNDFQKGDIAEGYSVSREKKESFPLTVTSAQKNPTAFYLCASSIVPGNQPQHFGDGTRLSIL.

This clone was seen a few times. The chain has TRBV30 and TRBJ1-5, with D possibly TRBD1 on 5 matching bases. The CDR3 is 13 amino acids. V was cut by 2 bases and J by 4 bases, with 9 bases left in between. Germline values: CDR1 GTSNPN, CDR2 SVGIG (reference sequence). CDR3 protein: CAWSPQGNQPQHF. CDR3 nucleotides: TGTGCCTGGAGTCCCCAGGGTAATCAGCCCCAGCATTTT.